The 9 T cell receptor beta chains below all came from one sample that was sequenced in a study of blood T cells in healthy people across ages. A second about 6 to 12 cycle PCR used barcoded and J-beta primers. MiXCR, applied by TCRdb to the 5' RACE reads, yields one record per CDR3 protein. Of about 800,000 distinct CDR3 sequences listed, 25% are singletons. The data were also submitted as part of a second study, on T cells of mothers and their children.

Sequences were obtained from blood. The source of these receptors is a boy younger than 18 in good health.

This clonotype was picked up many times. The gene calls are TRBV29-1 and TRBJ1-4; D might be TRBD1 (6 bases). CDR3 length equals 13 residues. Per the germline V gene, CDR1 is SQVTM and CDR2 is ANQGSEA. CDR3 loop: CSVRGGVLEKLFF. The CDR3 nucleotides are TGCAGTGTACGAGGGGGGGTATTGGAAAAACTGTTTTTT.

In DNA, the CDR3 is TGTGCCACCAGCAGAGATCTTCCGCCGGGGAATGAGCAGTTCTTC. Its translation is CATSRDLPPGNEQFF. The chain combines TRBV15 with TRBJ2-1, with TRBD2 as a possible D gene (5 bases). Trimming removed 0 bases at V and 7 bases at J, with 13 bases between. This CDR3 is 15 amino acids long. CDR1 LNHNV and CDR2 YYDKDF come from the germline V gene (reference sequence).

A few counts support this clonotype. The chain employs TRBV14 and TRBJ2-5; no reliable D call. Between the trimmed V and J ends, which lost 1 base and 1 base, there was a span of 4 bases. Germline V gene lookup returns CDR1 SGHDN and CDR2 FVKESK. The CDR3 has 13 amino acids. CDR3 region: CASSQVIQETQYF. The DNA for the CDR3 is TGTGCCAGCAGCCAAGTCATCCAAGAGACCCAGTACTTC.

CDR3 sequence (DNA): TGTGCCAGCAGCGACCGACTAGCGGGGGATGAGACCCAGTACTTC. Translating gives CASSDRLAGDETQYF. V and J are TRBV9 and TRBJ2-5, with 12 bases matching TRBD2. J gave up 5 bases and V 3 bases, and 5 bases lay outside the gene matches. CDR1 and CDR2 (germline): SGDLS, YYNGEE. The CDR3 runs 15 residues.

This clonotype was detected a few times. CDR3 sequence reads: CASTGRSYEQYF. The CDR3 DNA reads TGTGCCAGCACGGGGAGATCCTACGAGCAGTACTTC. The rearrangement links TRBV28 to TRBJ2-7, with a possible D match to TRBD2 (5 bases). There are 12 residues in the CDR3. The V end was cut by 7 bases, the J end by 1 base, with 8 bases between. Germline CDR1 reads MDHEN; CDR2 reads SYDVKM.

Many counts were recorded for this clonotype. The chain couples TRBV28 to TRBJ2-1, with unresolved D. The CDR3 sequence is 12 residues long. Germline-derived CDR1 and CDR2 are MDHEN and SYDVKM. The V end was cut by 6 bases, the J end by 2 bases, with 5 bases between. In nucleotides, the CDR3 is TGTGCCAGCAGCTCCACCTACAATGAGCAGTTCTTC. Amino acids: CASSSTYNEQFF. Full variable domain (remainder filled in from reference TRBV28 and TRBJ2-1): DVKVTQSSRYLVKRTGEKVFLECVQDMDHENMFWYRQDPGLGLRLIYFSYDVKMKEKGDIPEGYSVSREKKERFSLILESASTNQTSMYLCASSSTYNEQFFGPGTRLTVL.

The V and J genes are TRBV11-1 and TRBJ2-7, with a possible D match to TRBD2 (5 bases). This CDR3 spans 13 amino acids. V lost 5 bases and J lost 3, with 11 bases in between. CDR1 is SGHAT and CDR2 is FQDESV in the germline V gene (reference sequence). CDR3 sequence (DNA): TGTGCCAGCAGCCAAACTAGGATCTACGAGCAGTACTTC. Amino acids: CASSQTRIYEQYF.

Remarks on this clonotype: It may be a read error: a sequence one base away is much more abundant. The chain carries TRBV14 and TRBJ1-4; no clear D. V shed 4 bases and J shed 7 bases, with 13 bases lying between them. Germline V gives CDR1 SGHDN, CDR2 FVKESK. The CDR3 sequence is 14 residues long. CDR3 loop: CASSPDQVSEKLFF. CDR3 coding DNA: TGTGCCAGCAGCCCGGACCAGGTGAGTGAAAAACTGTTTTTT.

The chain couples TRBV12-3 or TRBV12-4 to TRBJ2-7, with TRBD1 matching over 7 bases. V was pared by 3 bases and J by 1 base, with 6 bases of the junction left unmatched. The length of the CDR3 is 15 residues. For the CDR3, the DNA is TGTGCCAGCAGTTTTTTCCCAGGGGGTTCCTACGAGCAGTACTTC. This gives the protein CASSFFPGGSYEQYF.